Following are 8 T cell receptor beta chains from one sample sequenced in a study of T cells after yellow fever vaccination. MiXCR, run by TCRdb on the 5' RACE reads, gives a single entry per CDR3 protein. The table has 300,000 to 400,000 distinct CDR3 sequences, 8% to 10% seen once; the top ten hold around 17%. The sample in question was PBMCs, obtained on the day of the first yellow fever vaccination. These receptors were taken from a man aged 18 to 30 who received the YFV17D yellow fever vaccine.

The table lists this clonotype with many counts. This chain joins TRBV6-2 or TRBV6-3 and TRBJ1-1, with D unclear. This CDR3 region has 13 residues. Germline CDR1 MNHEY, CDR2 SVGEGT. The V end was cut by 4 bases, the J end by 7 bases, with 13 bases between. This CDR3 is CASSFSVPNEAFF. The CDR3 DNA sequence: TGTGCCAGCAGTTTTTCGGTTCCCAATGAAGCTTTCTTT.

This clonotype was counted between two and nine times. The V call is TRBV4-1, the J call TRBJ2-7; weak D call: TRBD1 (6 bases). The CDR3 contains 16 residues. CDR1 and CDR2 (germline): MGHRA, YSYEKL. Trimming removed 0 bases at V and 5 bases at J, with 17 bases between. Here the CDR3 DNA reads TGCGCCAGCAGCCAAGACCAGGGGCGTAATACCGACGAGCAGTACTTC. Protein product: CASSQDQGRNTDEQYF.

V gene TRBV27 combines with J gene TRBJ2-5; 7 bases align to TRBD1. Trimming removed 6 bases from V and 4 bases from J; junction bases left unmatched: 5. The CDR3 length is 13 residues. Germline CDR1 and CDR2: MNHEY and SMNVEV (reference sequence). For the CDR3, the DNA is TGTGCCAGCAGGGTCAGGGGGAGAGAGACCCAGTACTTC. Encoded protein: CASRVRGRETQYF.

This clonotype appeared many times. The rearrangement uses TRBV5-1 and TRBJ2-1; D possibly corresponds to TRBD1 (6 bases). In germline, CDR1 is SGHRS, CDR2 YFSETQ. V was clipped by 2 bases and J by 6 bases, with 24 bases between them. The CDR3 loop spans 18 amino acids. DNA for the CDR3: TGCGCCAGCAGCTTATTCATTTCAGGGGCTCGCAACCGCAATGAGCAGTTCTTC. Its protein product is CASSLFISGARNRNEQFF.

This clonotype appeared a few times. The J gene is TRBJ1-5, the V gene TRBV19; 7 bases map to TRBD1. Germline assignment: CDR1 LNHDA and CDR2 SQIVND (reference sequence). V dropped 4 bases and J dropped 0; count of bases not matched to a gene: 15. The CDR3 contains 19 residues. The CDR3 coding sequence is TGTGCCAGTAGTACCGGGCCGGTTAGGGGGCGAGTTAGCAATCAGCCCCAGCATTTT. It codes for CASSTGPVRGRVSNQPQHF.

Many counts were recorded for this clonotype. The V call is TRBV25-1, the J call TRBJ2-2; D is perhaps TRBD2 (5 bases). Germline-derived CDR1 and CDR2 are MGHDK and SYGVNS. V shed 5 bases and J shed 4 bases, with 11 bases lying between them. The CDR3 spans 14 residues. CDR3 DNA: TGTGCCAGCAGTCGGCCCGAGGGCACCGGGGAGCTGTTTTTT. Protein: CASSRPEGTGELFF.

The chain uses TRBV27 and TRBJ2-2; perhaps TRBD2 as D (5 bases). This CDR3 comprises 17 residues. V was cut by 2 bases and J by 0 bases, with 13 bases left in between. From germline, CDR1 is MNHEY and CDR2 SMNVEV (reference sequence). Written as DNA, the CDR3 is TGTGCCAGCAGTTTAAATCCTAGCACCTCGAACACCGGGGAGCTGTTTTTT. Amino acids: CASSLNPSTSNTGELFF.

The CDR3 region is CASRVQGGDRETQYF. The CDR3 bases are TGCGCCAGCAGAGTTCAGGGCGGGGATCGGGAGACCCAGTACTTC. The V gene is TRBV5-1, the J gene TRBJ2-5; D perhaps matches TRBD2 (6 bases). CDR1 and CDR2 from the germline V gene are SGHRS and YFSETQ. V lost 5 bases and J lost 5, with 19 bases in between. CDR3 size: 15 residues.